The clone carrying this T cell receptor (beta chain) was found many times. The antigen is not known. RNA transcripts yielded amplified TCR beta CDR3 regions. The authors performed first-round RT-PCR with HTBI primers and then a second-round multiplex PCR. TCRdb independently ran MiXCR on the multiplex PCR reads; one entry per CDR3 protein. Of about 400,000 distinct CDR3 sequences listed, roughly 15% are singletons. These data are taken from a study of Graves' ophthalmopathy and Graves' hyperthyroidism. Study context: Untreated patients at initial diagnosis provided peripheral blood. The study's findings and limits: Blood also carried most expanded thyroid clonotypes exceeding 0.001 frequency. Ophthalmopathy and stable hyperthyroidism were discriminated by a 13-signature model, with roughly 90% sensitivity and nearly 84% specificity.

The authors enrolled newly diagnosed hyperthyroidism patients aged 18 to 65 with under 2 months' duration. The junction had 12 bases not matched to a gene; V was cut back by 5 bases and J by 5 bases. The length of the CDR3 is 16 residues. Sample: peripheral blood. The receptor's source is a woman between 18 and 30 years old with stable Graves' hyperthyroidism. This rearrangement joins TRBV12-3 or TRBV12-4 to TRBJ2-7; 10 bases align to TRBD1. CDR3 sequence reads: CASSPDPWTGGHEQYF. CDR3 DNA sequence: TGTGCCAGCAGTCCAGATCCCTGGACAGGGGGACACGAGCAGTACTTC.